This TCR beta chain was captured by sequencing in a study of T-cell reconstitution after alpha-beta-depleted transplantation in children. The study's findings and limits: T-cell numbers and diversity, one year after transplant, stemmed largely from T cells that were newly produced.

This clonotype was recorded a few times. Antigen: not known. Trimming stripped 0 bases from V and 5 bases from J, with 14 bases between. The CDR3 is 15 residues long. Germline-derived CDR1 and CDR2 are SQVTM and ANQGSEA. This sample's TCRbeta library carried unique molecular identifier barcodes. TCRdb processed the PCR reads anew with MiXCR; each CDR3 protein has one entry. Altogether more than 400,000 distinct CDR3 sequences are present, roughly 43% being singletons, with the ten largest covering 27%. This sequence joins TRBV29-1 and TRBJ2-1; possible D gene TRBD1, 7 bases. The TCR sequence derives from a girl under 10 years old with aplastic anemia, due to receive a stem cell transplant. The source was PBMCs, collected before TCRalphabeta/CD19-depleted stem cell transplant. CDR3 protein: CSVEDWAGGNNEQFF. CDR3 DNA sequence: TGCAGCGTTGAAGATTGGGCAGGGGGGAACAATGAGCAGTTCTTC.